This T cell receptor (beta chain) was retrieved from a study of shared clonotypes between healthy human individuals. This clone was seen once. CD45RO-negative, CCR7-positively selected cells formed the naive CD8 fraction, excluding terminally differentiated effector memory CD45RA+ cells. This CDR3 contains 13 residues. Original analysis: ImmunoSEQ yielded junction-only sequences lacking quality scores, so filtering differed. The method was immunoSEQ multiplex PCR; TCRdb's version includes in-frame clones alone and lacks a portion of them. Clone size and V and J calls were adopted from that table, with D and trimming inferred from the DNA. Counted here are hundreds of thousands of clones, roughly 95% occurring once; the ten biggest clones make up over 0.1%.

The origin of this receptor is a woman aged 25 to 39 in good health. Sequenced sample: naive CD8+ T cells sorted from blood. The chain has TRBV21-1 and TRBJ1-5. TRBV21-1 is shown as a pseudogene. DNA of the CDR3: TGTGCCCCGGAGGTCGGGACGTCCCAGCCCCAGCATTTT. This gives the protein CAPEVGTSQPQHF.